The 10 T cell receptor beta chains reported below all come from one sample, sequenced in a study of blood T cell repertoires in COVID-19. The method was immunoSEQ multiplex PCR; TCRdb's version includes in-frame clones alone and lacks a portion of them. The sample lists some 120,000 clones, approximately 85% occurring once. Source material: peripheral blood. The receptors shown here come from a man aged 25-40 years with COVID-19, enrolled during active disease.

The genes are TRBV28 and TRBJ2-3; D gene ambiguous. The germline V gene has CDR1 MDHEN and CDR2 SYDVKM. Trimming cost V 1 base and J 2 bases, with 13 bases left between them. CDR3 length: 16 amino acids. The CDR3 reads CASSLYGGGSTDTQYF. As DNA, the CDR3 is TGTGCCAGCAGTTTATACGGCGGCGGTTCCACAGATACGCAGTATTTT.

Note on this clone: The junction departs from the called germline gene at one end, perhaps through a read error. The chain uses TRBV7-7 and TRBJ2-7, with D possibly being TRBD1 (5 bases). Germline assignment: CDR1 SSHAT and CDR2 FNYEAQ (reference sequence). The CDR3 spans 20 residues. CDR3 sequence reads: CASSLIPSQDRCPFSYEQYF. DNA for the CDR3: TGTGCTAGCAGCTTAATCCCCTCCCAAGACAGATGTCCTTTCTCCTACGAGCAGTACTTC.

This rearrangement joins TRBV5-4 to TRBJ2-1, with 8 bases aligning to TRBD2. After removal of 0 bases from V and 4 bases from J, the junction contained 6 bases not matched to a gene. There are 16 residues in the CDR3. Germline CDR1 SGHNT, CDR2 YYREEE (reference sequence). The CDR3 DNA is TGTGCCAGCAGCTTGGTCGGGGGGGCGGCGTACAATGAGCAGTTCTTC. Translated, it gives CASSLVGGAAYNEQFF.

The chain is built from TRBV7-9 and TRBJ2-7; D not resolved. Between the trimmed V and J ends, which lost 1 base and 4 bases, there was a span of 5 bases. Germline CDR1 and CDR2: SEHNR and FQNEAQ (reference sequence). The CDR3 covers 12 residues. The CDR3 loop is CASSLDEYEQYF. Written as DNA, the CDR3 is TGTGCCAGCAGCTTAGATGAGTACGAGCAGTACTTC.

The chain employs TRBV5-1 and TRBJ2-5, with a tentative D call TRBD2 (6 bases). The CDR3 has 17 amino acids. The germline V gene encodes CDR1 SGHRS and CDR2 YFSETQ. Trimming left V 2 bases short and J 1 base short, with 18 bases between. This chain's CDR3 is CASSLGTGTAFQETQYF. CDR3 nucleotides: TGCGCCAGCAGCTTAGGGACCGGGACTGCCTTCCAAGAGACCCAGTACTTC. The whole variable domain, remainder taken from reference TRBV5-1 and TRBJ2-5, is KAGVTQTPRYLIKTRGQQVTLSCSPISGHRSVSWYQQTPGQGLQFLFEYFSETQRNKGNFPGRFSGRQFSNSRSEMNVSTLELGDSALYLCASSLGTGTAFQETQYFGPGTRLLVL.

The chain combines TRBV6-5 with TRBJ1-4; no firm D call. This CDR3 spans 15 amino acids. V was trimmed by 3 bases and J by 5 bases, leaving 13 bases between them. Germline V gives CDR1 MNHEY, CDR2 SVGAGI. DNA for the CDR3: TGTGCCAGCAGTTATACAGCGGGATCAAATGAAAAACTGTTTTTT. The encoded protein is CASSYTAGSNEKLFF.

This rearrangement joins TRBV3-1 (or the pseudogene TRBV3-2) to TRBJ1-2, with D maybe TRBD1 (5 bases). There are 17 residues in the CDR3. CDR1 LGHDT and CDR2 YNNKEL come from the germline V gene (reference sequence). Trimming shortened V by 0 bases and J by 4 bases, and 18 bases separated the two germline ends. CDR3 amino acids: CASSQDLPREYAYGYTF. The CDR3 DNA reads TGTGCCAGCAGCCAAGATCTTCCCAGGGAATACGCCTATGGCTACACCTTC.

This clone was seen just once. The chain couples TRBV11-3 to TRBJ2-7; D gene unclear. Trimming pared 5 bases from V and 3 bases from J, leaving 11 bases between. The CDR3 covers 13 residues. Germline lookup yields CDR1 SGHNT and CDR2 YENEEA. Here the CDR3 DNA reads TGTGCCAGCAGCCCAGGTAGGCTCTACGAGCAGTACTTC. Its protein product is CASSPGRLYEQYF.

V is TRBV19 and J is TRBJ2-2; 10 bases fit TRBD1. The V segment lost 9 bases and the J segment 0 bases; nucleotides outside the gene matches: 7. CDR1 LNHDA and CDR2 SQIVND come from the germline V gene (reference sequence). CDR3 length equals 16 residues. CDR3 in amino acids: CARPGTGVANTGELFF. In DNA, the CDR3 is TGTGCCAGACCAGGGACAGGGGTCGCGAACACCGGGGAGCTGTTTTTT.

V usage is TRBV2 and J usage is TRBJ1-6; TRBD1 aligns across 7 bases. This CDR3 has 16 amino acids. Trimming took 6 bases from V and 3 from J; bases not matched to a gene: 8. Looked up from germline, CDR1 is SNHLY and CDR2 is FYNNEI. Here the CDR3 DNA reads TGTGCCAGCAGGCCACGGGGACAGCTCTATAATTCACCCCTCCACTTT. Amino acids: CASRPRGQLYNSPLHF.